This TCR beta chain stems from a study of beta chain features in type 1 diabetes. Study-wide points: Among all four CD4+ subsets, Type 1 diabetes patients had TCRB CDR3s that were moderately but significantly shorter. Sampled from patients, naive, central memory and Treg TCRB repertoires appeared more similar than those sampled from healthy donors.

This CDR3 is built from 13 residues. V dropped 5 bases and J dropped 6 bases, with 13 bases sitting between them. Looked up from germline, CDR1 is ENHRY and CDR2 is SYGVKD. Comments on this clone: Its target is not known.

Expressed TCRB transcripts were sequenced, since all the RNA that had been isolated was reverse transcribed. Generated by immunoSEQ multiplex PCR, the TCRdb table keeps only in-frame clones and is missing some. The sample contains some 350,000 clones, roughly 9.8% of which appear only once. The authors sorted CD4+ naive, central memory, regulatory and stem cell-like memory cells via CD45RO/CCR7/CD25/CD127/CD95/CD27. What was sequenced was central memory CD4+ T cells from blood. The rearrangement links TRBV10-3 to TRBJ1-2; TRBD1 is a possible D gene (6 bases). This sequence was found in a man aged 30 to 39 with type 1 diabetes. The CDR3 spells CAISTLNRDGYTF. For the CDR3, the DNA is TGTGCCATCAGTACATTGAACAGGGATGGCTACACCTTC.